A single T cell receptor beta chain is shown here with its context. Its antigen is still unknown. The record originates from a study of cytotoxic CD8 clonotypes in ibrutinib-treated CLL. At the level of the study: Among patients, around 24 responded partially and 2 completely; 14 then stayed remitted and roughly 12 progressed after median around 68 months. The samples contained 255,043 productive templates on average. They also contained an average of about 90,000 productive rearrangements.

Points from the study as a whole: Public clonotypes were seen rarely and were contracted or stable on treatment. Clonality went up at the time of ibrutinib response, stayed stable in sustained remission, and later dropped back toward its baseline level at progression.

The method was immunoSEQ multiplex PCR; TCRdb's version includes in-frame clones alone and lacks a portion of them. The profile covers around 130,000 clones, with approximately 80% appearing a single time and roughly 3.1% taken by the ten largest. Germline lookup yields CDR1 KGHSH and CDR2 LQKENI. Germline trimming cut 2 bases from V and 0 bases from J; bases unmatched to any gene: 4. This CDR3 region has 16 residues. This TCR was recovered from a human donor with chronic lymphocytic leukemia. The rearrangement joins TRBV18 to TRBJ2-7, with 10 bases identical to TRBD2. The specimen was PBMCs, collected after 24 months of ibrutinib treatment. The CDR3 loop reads CASSPKSSGGSYEQYF. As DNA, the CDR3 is TGTGCCAGCTCACCAAAATCTAGCGGGGGCTCCTACGAGCAGTACTTC.